Listed here is a single T cell receptor (beta chain). The data derive from a study of shared clonotypes between healthy human individuals. The data were produced by immunoSEQ multiplex PCR, yet TCRdb's version contains in-frame clones alone and is incomplete. Of around 1,000,000 clones listed, 70% to 80% were seen once; the top ten hold roughly 0.82%. Per the germline V gene, CDR1 is MNHEY and CDR2 is SMNVEV (reference sequence). This CDR3 contains 14 residues. V shed 0 bases and J shed 5 bases, with 11 bases lying between them. Memory CD4+ cells were the fraction left after CD45RA+ naive selection. The receptor comes from a man aged 18 to 29 in good health. Some clones in this sample may be carry-over from other donors' samples. Sequenced sample: memory CD4+ T cells from PBMCs. Noted subset: CD45RA-negative fraction. The gene calls are TRBV27 and TRBJ2-7; tentatively, D is TRBD1 or TRBD2 (6 bases each). The CDR3 coding sequence is TGTGCCAGCAGTTTATCTCGGGGGCAGCACGAGCAGTACTTC. Its protein is CASSLSRGQHEQYF.